These 25 T cell receptor beta chains share one sample of origin, sequenced in a study of blood T cell repertoires in COVID-19. The method was immunoSEQ multiplex PCR; TCRdb's version includes in-frame clones alone and lacks a portion of them. The sample holds approximately 290,000 clones, around 90% seen once. Sequenced input: PBMCs or T cells enriched from blood (not recorded which). Every receptor here comes from a young woman with acute COVID-19.

The chain joins TRBV18 to TRBJ2-4; the match to TRBD1 covers 8 bases. The CDR3 consists of 15 residues. V shed 2 bases and J 7 bases; nucleotides not matched to a gene: 7. Germline lookup yields CDR1 KGHSH and CDR2 LQKENI. The CDR3 DNA reads TGTGCCAGCTCACCAAAATCAGGGGGCCATAACATTCAGTACTTC. Translation: CASSPKSGGHNIQYF.

CDR3 bases: TGTGCCAGCAGTGAAGGGTCAGGGTCACCCCTCCACTTT. Its translation is CASSEGSGSPLHF. J is TRBJ1-6 and V is TRBV6-1; D is perhaps TRBD1 (5 bases). Trimming shortened V by 1 base and J by 10 bases, and 8 bases separated the two germline ends. The CDR3 covers 13 residues. CDR1 and CDR2 from the germline V gene are MNHNS and SASEGT.

V is TRBV28 and J is TRBJ2-4, with D perhaps TRBD1 (5 bases). The CDR3 contains 18 residues. CDR1 and CDR2 (germline): MDHEN, SYDVKM. V lost 7 bases and J lost 0, with 22 bases in between. The CDR3 DNA follows: TGTGCCAGCACCCCCCAACCGTTAGGGGCCTTAGCCAAAAACATTCAGTACTTC. This gives the protein CASTPQPLGALAKNIQYF.

In this sample, this clone turned up once. V usage is TRBV19 and J usage is TRBJ2-7; 12 nucleotides line up with TRBD1. V gave up 1 base and J gave up 7 bases; unmatched junction bases: 8. This CDR3 contains 16 residues. Germline CDR1 is LNHDA and CDR2 is SQIVND (reference sequence). The CDR3 loop is CASSIGPGQGAREQYF. CDR3 bases: TGTGCCAGTAGTATAGGTCCGGGACAGGGGGCGAGGGAGCAGTACTTC.

The rearrangement uses TRBV28 and TRBJ2-7; TRBD2 is a possible D gene (5 bases). V was trimmed by 2 bases and J by 2 bases, leaving 13 bases between them. The CDR3 covers 15 residues. Germline V gene data show CDR1 as MDHEN and CDR2 as SYDVKM. The CDR3 here is CASSLEADFTYEQYF. The CDR3 region has the DNA TGTGCCAGCAGTTTAGAGGCGGACTTTACCTACGAGCAGTACTTC.

This chain connects TRBV28 to TRBJ2-5, with 8 nucleotides matching TRBD1. V shed 4 bases and J 3 bases; nucleotides not matched to a gene: 4. This CDR3 contains 14 residues. Germline CDR1 reads MDHEN; CDR2 reads SYDVKM. The CDR3 nucleotides read TGTGCCAGCAGTTCACCAGGGGGCGAAGAGACCCAGTACTTC. It specifies CASSSPGGEETQYF. The whole variable domain, remainder taken from reference TRBV28 and TRBJ2-5, is DVKVTQSSRYLVKRTGEKVFLECVQDMDHENMFWYRQDPGLGLRLIYFSYDVKMKEKGDIPEGYSVSREKKERFSLILESASTNQTSMYLCASSSPGGEETQYFGPGTRLLVL.

On this clone: The junction shows a germline mismatch at one end, possibly a read error. The chain links TRBV28 to TRBJ2-3; D possibly corresponds to TRBD1 (6 bases). In germline, CDR1 is MDHEN, CDR2 SYDVKM. This CDR3 is 11 amino acids long. The CDR3 loop is CASSLWDSSQF. For the CDR3, the DNA is TGTGCCAGCAGTTTATGGGACAGCAGTCAATTT.

CDR3 bases: TGTGCCAGCTCACCACGTGGCGAATCAGGTGAGCAGTTCTTC. Its translation is CASSPRGESGEQFF. V gene TRBV18 combines with J gene TRBJ2-1; no clear D. The CDR3 extends over 14 amino acids. V was cut by 1 base and J by 9 bases, with 13 bases left in between. The germline gives CDR1 KGHSH, CDR2 LQKENI.

The V call is TRBV6-5, the J call TRBJ2-7; a weak D match, TRBD1 (5 bases). The CDR3 sequence is 12 residues long. Germline CDR1 is MNHEY and CDR2 is SVGAGI. V gave up 6 bases and J gave up 6 bases, with 12 bases separating them. DNA for the CDR3: TGTGCCAGCAGCGCCCAGGGATCCGAGCAGTACTTC. This codes for CASSAQGSEQYF.

There are a few counts of this clone. The chain recombines TRBV5-1 with TRBJ1-1; 7 bases map to TRBD1. J lost 7 bases, V lost 0 bases, and 3 bases had no gene match. Germline CDR1 and CDR2: SGHRS and YFSETQ. This CDR3 contains 13 residues. The CDR3 protein is CASSLGTGGEAFF. The DNA of the CDR3 is TGCGCCAGCAGCTTGGGGACAGGAGGTGAAGCTTTCTTT.

This clone has a single count. V and J are TRBV10-3 and TRBJ1-6; 9 bases are shared with TRBD1. CDR3 length: 17 residues. V lost 3 bases to trimming and J lost 7 bases; unmatched junction nucleotides: 10. The germline CDR1 and CDR2 sequences are ENHRY and SYGVKD. The CDR3 region is CAISDPGQGRENSPLHF. The DNA for the CDR3 is TGTGCCATCAGTGACCCGGGACAGGGCCGCGAAAATTCACCCCTCCACTTT.

The chain carries TRBV11-2 and TRBJ2-7; 8 bases line up with TRBD1. CDR1 and CDR2 from the germline V gene are SGHAT and FQNNGV. The J segment lost 4 bases and the V segment lost 5 bases, leaving 7 bases of the junction unmatched. This CDR3 has 14 amino acids. CDR3 in amino acids: CASSPRTGIYEQYF. CDR3 DNA sequence: TGTGCCAGCAGCCCGAGGACAGGGATATACGAGCAGTACTTC.

The J gene is TRBJ2-2, the V gene TRBV19, with D possibly matching TRBD2 (6 bases). The V and J ends lost 6 bases and 1 base respectively, with 9 bases between them. The length of the CDR3 is 14 residues. The germline V gene has CDR1 LNHDA and CDR2 SQIVND (reference sequence). The CDR3, as DNA: TGTGCCAGTAGATCAGCGGGGAACACCGGGGAGCTGTTTTTT. It yields the protein CASRSAGNTGELFF.

The V and J genes are TRBV28 and TRBJ1-2; D is possibly TRBD1 (5 bases). CDR3 length equals 14 residues. The V end was cut by 3 bases, the J end by 6 bases, with 14 bases between. CDR1 and CDR2 from the germline V gene are MDHEN and SYDVKM. The CDR3 region is CASSFFRSGDGYTF. In nucleotides, the CDR3 is TGTGCCAGCAGTTTTTTCAGGTCGGGGGATGGCTACACCTTC.

The CDR3 reads CASGSWPYGYTF. The CDR3, as DNA: TGTGCCAGTGGTTCGTGGCCCTATGGCTACACCTTC. The rearrangement links TRBV19 to TRBJ1-2; D gene ambiguous. Germline values: CDR1 LNHDA, CDR2 SQIVND (reference sequence). The CDR3 loop spans 12 amino acids. With 8 bases removed from V and 4 bases from J, the gap between germline ends came to 11 bases.

The chain employs TRBV12-5 and TRBJ2-3; 9 bases fit TRBD2. V lost 4 bases and J lost 0; bases outside the gene matches: 5. This CDR3 region has 16 residues. CDR1 LGHNT and CDR2 FRNRAP come from the germline V gene. This CDR3 reads CASGSSLAGSTDTQYF. The CDR3 DNA reads as TGTGCTAGTGGTTCCTCACTAGCGGGCAGCACAGATACGCAGTATTTT.

This chain connects TRBV5-4 to TRBJ2-5, with 8 bases aligning to TRBD1. V shed 4 bases, J shed 5 bases, and the junction held 13 bases outside the gene matches. The CDR3 covers 16 residues. The germline V gene has CDR1 SGHNT and CDR2 YYREEE (reference sequence). The CDR3 reads CASSPPTGVAGETQYF. The CDR3 DNA follows: TGTGCCAGCAGCCCCCCGACAGGGGTAGCCGGGGAGACCCAGTACTTC. Combining the CDR3 with reference TRBV5-4 and TRBJ2-5 gives the whole variable domain ETGVTQSPTHLIKTRGQQVTLRCSSQSGHNTVSWYQQALGQGPQFIFQYYREEENGRGNFPPRFSGLQFPNYSSELNVNALELDDSALYLCASSPPTGVAGETQYFGPGTRLLVL.

The chain links TRBV3-1 (or the pseudogene TRBV3-2) to TRBJ1-6, with no clear D. V was trimmed by 2 bases and J by 5 bases, leaving 13 bases between them. The CDR3 spans 16 residues. CDR1 is LGHDT, CDR2 YNNKEL, per germline (reference sequence). CDR3: CASSQPLDTHNSPLHF. Here the CDR3 DNA reads TGTGCCAGCAGCCAACCGCTCGACACCCATAATTCACCCCTCCACTTT.

The chain employs TRBV5-4 and TRBJ2-1, with TRBD2 matching over 7 bases. Germline V gene lookup returns CDR1 SGHNT and CDR2 YYREEE (reference sequence). V lost 0 bases, J lost 4 bases, and 10 bases stayed unmatched. This CDR3 is built from 17 residues. The CDR3 region is CASSLAGSGKVYNEQFF. The CDR3 region has the DNA TGTGCCAGCAGCTTGGCGGGGAGCGGGAAGGTTTACAATGAGCAGTTCTTC.

V is TRBV6-5 and J is TRBJ1-1, with D unresolved. This CDR3 contains 13 residues. Trimming removed 8 bases from V and 0 bases from J, with 10 bases in between. CDR1 and CDR2 from the germline V gene are MNHEY and SVGAGI. Here the CDR3 reads CASYEAMNTEAFF. The CDR3 bases are TGTGCCAGCTATGAGGCGATGAACACTGAAGCTTTCTTT.

This chain connects TRBV27 to TRBJ1-2, with D hard to call. V was cut by 0 bases and J by 2 bases, with 4 bases left in between. Germline V gene data show CDR1 as MNHEY and CDR2 as SMNVEV (reference sequence). CDR3 length equals 13 residues. CDR3 region: CASSLSVNYGYTF. The CDR3 DNA reads TGTGCCAGCAGTTTATCCGTGAACTATGGCTACACCTTC.

The CDR3 spells CASSGQGSGNTIYF. As DNA, the CDR3 is TGTGCCAGCAGTGGACAGGGATCTGGAAACACCATATATTTT. The chain carries TRBV11-2 and TRBJ1-3; 8 bases are shared with TRBD1. V shed 6 bases, J shed 1 base, and the junction held 2 bases outside the gene matches. In germline, CDR1 is SGHAT, CDR2 FQNNGV. This CDR3 comprises 14 residues.

The gene calls are TRBV28 and TRBJ1-1; the match to TRBD1 covers 7 bases. The J segment lost 4 bases and the V segment lost 4 bases, leaving 12 bases of the junction unmatched. The CDR3 totals 16 residues. Germline assignment: CDR1 MDHEN and CDR2 SYDVKM. The DNA for the CDR3 is TGTGCCAGCAGTTCCTCAGGGGACAGCCCGGGCACTGAAGCTTTCTTT. Translating it yields CASSSSGDSPGTEAFF.

The rearrangement uses TRBV5-1 and TRBJ2-5; D is perhaps TRBD1 (6 bases). The CDR3 consists of 14 residues. The germline CDR1 and CDR2 sequences are SGHRS and YFSETQ. V was cut by 2 bases and J by 1 base, with 9 bases left in between. This CDR3 reads CASSFQGLQETQYF. CDR3 nucleotide sequence: TGCGCCAGCAGCTTCCAGGGGCTCCAAGAGACCCAGTACTTC.

The chain employs TRBV28 and TRBJ1-6; TRBD1 aligns across 9 bases. With 10 bases clipped from V and 3 bases from J, the junction kept 4 bases outside the gene matches. This CDR3 spans 14 amino acids. Germline V gene data show CDR1 as MDHEN and CDR2 as SYDVKM. CDR3 amino acids: CANRGPLYNSPLHF. CDR3 nucleotide sequence: TGTGCCAACAGGGGGCCACTCTATAATTCACCCCTCCACTTT.